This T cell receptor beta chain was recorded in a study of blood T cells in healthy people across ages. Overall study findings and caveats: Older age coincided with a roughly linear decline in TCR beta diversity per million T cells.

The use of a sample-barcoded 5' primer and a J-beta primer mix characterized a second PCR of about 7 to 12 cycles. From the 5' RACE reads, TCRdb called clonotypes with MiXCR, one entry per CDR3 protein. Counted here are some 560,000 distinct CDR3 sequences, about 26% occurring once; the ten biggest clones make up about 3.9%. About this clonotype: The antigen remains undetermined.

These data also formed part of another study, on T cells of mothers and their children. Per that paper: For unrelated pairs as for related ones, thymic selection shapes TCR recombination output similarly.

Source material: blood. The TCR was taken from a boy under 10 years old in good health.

The CDR3, as DNA: TGCAGCGGCTGGGACAGGGAGTACACTGAAGCTTTCTTT. Protein: CSGWDREYTEAFF. The gene calls are TRBV29-1 and TRBJ1-1, with TRBD1 identical over 9 bases. Germline V gene sequence: CDR1 SQVTM, CDR2 ANQGSEA. With V trimmed by 7 bases and J by 3 bases, 6 bases remained unmatched. The CDR3 runs to 13 residues. The variable domain in full, completed from reference TRBV29-1 and TRBJ1-1, reads SAVISQKPSRDICQRGTSLTIQCQVDSQVTMMFWYRQQPGQSLTLIATANQGSEATYESGFVIDKFPISRPNLTFSTLTVSNMSPEDSSIYLCSGWDREYTEAFFGQGTRLTVV.